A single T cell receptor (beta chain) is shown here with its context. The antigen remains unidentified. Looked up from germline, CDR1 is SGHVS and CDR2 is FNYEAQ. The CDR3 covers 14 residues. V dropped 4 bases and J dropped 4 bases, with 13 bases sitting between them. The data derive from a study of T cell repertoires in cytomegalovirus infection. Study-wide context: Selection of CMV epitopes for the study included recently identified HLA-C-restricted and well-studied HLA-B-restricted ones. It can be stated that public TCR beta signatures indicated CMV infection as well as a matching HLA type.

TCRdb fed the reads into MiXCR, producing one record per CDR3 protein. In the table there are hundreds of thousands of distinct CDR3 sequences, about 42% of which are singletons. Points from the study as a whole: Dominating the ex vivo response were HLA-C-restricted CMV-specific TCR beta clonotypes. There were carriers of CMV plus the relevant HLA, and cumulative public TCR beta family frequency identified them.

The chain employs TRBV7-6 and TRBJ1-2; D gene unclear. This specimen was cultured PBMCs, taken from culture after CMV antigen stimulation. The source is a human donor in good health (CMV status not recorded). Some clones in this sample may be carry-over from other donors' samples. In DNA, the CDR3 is TGTGCCAGCAGCTCTCGGGCAGGCGTCTATGGCTACACCTTC. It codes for CASSSRAGVYGYTF.